Shown below are 25 T cell receptor beta chains from a single sample sequenced in a study of CD8+CD57+ T cells in acquired aplastic anemia. According to the study, genomic DNA was the template for TCR beta VDJ and CDR3 profiling. One entry per CDR3 protein results from TCRdb running MiXCR on the reads. The sample holds fewer than 200,000 distinct CDR3 sequences; 48% are singletons and the top ten take about 1.7%. Individuals selected for sequencing had exhibited CD8+CD57+ cell expansion on flow cytometry. The sequencing input was sorted CD4+, CD8+, or CD8+CD57+ T cells (not recorded which) from PBMCs. The receptors were gathered from a human donor with aplastic anemia.

This clonotype was counted many times. The rearrangement links TRBV5-6 to TRBJ1-1; D is undetermined. CDR1 is SGHDT, CDR2 YYEEEE, per germline. This CDR3 region has 14 residues. Trimming cost V 1 base and J 4 bases, with 11 bases left between them. CDR3 sequence: CASSLMSVGTEAFF. CDR3 DNA: TGTGCCAGCAGCTTGATGTCGGTGGGCACTGAAGCTTTCTTT.

The rearrangement uses TRBV27 and TRBJ2-5; 9 bases map to TRBD2. CDR3 length: 15 residues. Trimming took 5 bases from V and 4 from J; bases not matched to a gene: 8. Germline V lookup: CDR1 MNHEY, CDR2 SMNVEV (reference sequence). The CDR3 DNA sequence: TGTGCCAGCAGTCCCCCAAGTAGCGGGGGAGAGACCCAGTACTTC. Amino acid sequence: CASSPPSSGGETQYF.

V gene TRBV20-1 combines with J gene TRBJ2-1; D remains unclear. CDR3 size: 14 residues. Germline V gene data show CDR1 as DFQATT and CDR2 as SNEGSKA (reference sequence). V lost 2 bases and J 8 bases, leaving 16 bases between the germline ends. Written as DNA, the CDR3 is TGCAGTGCTAGAACCGCCTTTACGCCCGATGAGCAGTTCTTC. Encoded protein: CSARTAFTPDEQFF.

At least ten counts were recorded for this clonotype. The chain links TRBV15 to TRBJ2-7; no reliable D call. The CDR3 is made up of 13 amino acids. Germline V gene data show CDR1 as LNHNV and CDR2 as YYDKDF (reference sequence). V was shortened by 0 bases and J by 5 bases, with 8 bases between the two germline ends. CDR3 nucleotide sequence: TGTGCCACCAGCAGAGATTTAGCACACGAGCAGTACTTC. Its translation is CATSRDLAHEQYF.

The sample holds a few counts of this clonotype. The V gene is TRBV5-4, the J gene TRBJ2-7; D call uncertain. The CDR3 contains 13 residues. The germline V and J ends were trimmed by 4 bases and 1 base, with 9 bases remaining between them. CDR1 is SGHNT, CDR2 YYREEE, per germline (reference sequence). CDR3 protein: CASSAGLSYEQYF. Here the CDR3 DNA reads TGTGCCAGCAGCGCTGGTTTGTCCTACGAGCAGTACTTC.

Here the CDR3 reads CASSFGPSNQPQHF. CDR3 DNA sequence: TGTGCCAGCAGCTTTGGACCTAGCAATCAGCCCCAGCATTTT. The chain links TRBV7-8 to TRBJ1-5, with D hard to call. This CDR3 contains 14 residues. V was trimmed by 3 bases and J by 0 bases, leaving 6 bases between them. Germline values: CDR1 SGHVS, CDR2 FQNEAQ.

This clonotype has a count of ten or more. V gene TRBV20-1 combines with J gene TRBJ2-5, with a possible D match to TRBD1 (6 bases). From germline, CDR1 is DFQATT and CDR2 SNEGSKA (reference sequence). V was cut by 6 bases and J by 4 bases, with 21 bases left in between. The CDR3 consists of 15 residues. The CDR3 region is CSAKSSPGVGETQYF. DNA of the CDR3: TGCAGTGCGAAATCATCTCCAGGGGTTGGAGAGACCCAGTACTTC.

This clonotype was observed many times. The J gene is TRBJ2-3, the V gene TRBV7-9; D gene uncertain. Trimming removed 2 bases at V and 4 bases at J, with 22 bases between. The CDR3 covers 18 residues. Germline assignment: CDR1 SEHNR and CDR2 FQNEAQ (reference sequence). The CDR3 coding sequence is TGTGCCAGCAGCTTACGGTCTCTAGTCCCCTTGCCCCCAGATACGCAGTATTTT. It codes for CASSLRSLVPLPPDTQYF.

This clonotype occurred a few times. Just one base apart from a much larger clone, this may be a read error. This chain joins TRBV9 and TRBJ2-7; tentatively, D is TRBD1 or TRBD2 (5 bases each). There are 14 residues in the CDR3. Per the germline V gene, CDR1 is SGDLS and CDR2 is YYNGEE. CDR3 amino acids: CVSSVGDGSYEQYF. In DNA form, the CDR3 reads TGTGTCAGCAGCGTAGGGGACGGTTCCTACGAGCAGTACTTC.

This clonotype was recorded at least ten times. V and J are TRBV14 and TRBJ1-2; 9 nucleotides align to TRBD1. The CDR3 has 15 residues. V gave up 4 bases and J gave up 4 bases; unmatched junction bases: 7. Germline V gives CDR1 SGHDN, CDR2 FVKESK. CDR3 sequence: CASSPRDRVAYGYTF. The CDR3 region has the DNA TGTGCCAGCAGCCCGCGGGACAGGGTAGCCTATGGCTACACCTTC.

A word on this clonotype: A much larger clone lies a single base off, so this may be a read error. The gene calls are TRBV25-1 and TRBJ1-5; possibly TRBD1 for D (5 bases). The germline CDR1 and CDR2 sequences are MGHDK and SYGVNS. The CDR3 totals 14 residues. The CDR3 loop reads CAGSFQGANQPQHF. The DNA of the CDR3 is TGTGCCGGCAGCTTCCAGGGAGCCAATCAGCCCCAGCATTTT.

At least ten counts were recorded for this clonotype. The chain links TRBV6-5 to TRBJ1-4; the match to TRBD1 covers 7 bases. CDR1 is MNHEY and CDR2 is SVGAGI in the germline V gene. V lost 2 bases and J lost 3; bases outside the gene matches: 9. The length of the CDR3 is 17 residues. CDR3 bases: TGTGCCAGCAGTTACGGATATACAGGGGTGGCTAATGAAAAACTGTTTTTT. Protein product: CASSYGYTGVANEKLFF.

The chain links TRBV6-2 or TRBV6-3 to TRBJ1-1, with D perhaps TRBD1 (6 bases). Germline V lookup: CDR1 MNHEY, CDR2 SVGEGT. V lost 7 bases and J lost 4, with 13 bases in between. The CDR3 spans 13 residues. This chain's CDR3 is CASKDGQITEAFF. CDR3 nucleotides: TGTGCCAGCAAGGATGGACAGATCACTGAAGCTTTCTTT.

A remark on this clonotype: A junction end diverges from the germline sequence, so it may reflect a read error. The CDR3 DNA reads TGTGCCACCAGTTATCCTACGGGACAGGGGGTGGAGACCCAGCACTTC. Its protein product is CATSYPTGQGVETQHF. The chain carries TRBV24-1 and TRBJ2-5; 11 nucleotides line up with TRBD1. This CDR3 has 16 residues. Germline V gene data show CDR1 as KGHDR and CDR2 as SFDVKD.

This clonotype was seen repeatedly, ten times or more. V is TRBV29-1 and J is TRBJ2-7; D is tentatively TRBD1 or TRBD2 (5 bases each). V lost 6 bases to trimming and J lost 6 bases, with 18 bases between them. Germline CDR1 SQVTM, CDR2 ANQGSEA. The CDR3 is made up of 13 amino acids. CDR3 in amino acids: CSVERDGPSEQYF. The CDR3 DNA follows: TGCAGCGTGGAAAGGGACGGCCCCAGCGAGCAGTACTTC.

At least ten counts were recorded for this clonotype. V is TRBV5-1 and J is TRBJ2-7; 9 nucleotides align to TRBD1. Losses at the gene ends were 0 bases for V and 3 bases for J; bases not matched to a gene: 4. CDR3 length: 15 amino acids. Looked up from germline, CDR1 is SGHRS and CDR2 is YFSETQ. CDR3 bases: TGCGCCAGCAGCTTGGCGCCGGGACAGGGCTACGAGCAGTACTTC. The encoded protein is CASSLAPGQGYEQYF.

V and J are TRBV6-4 and TRBJ2-3; D is possibly TRBD2 (5 bases). CDR1 and CDR2 from the germline V gene are MRHNA and SNTAGT. CDR3 length equals 13 residues. Trimming took off 0 bases at V and 9 bases at J, with 10 bases between the two ends. CDR3 in amino acids: CASSDSRAGTQYF. The CDR3, as DNA: TGTGCCAGCAGTGACTCGAGGGCGGGCACGCAGTATTTT.

The rearrangement joins TRBV2 to TRBJ2-3, with TRBD2 identical over 7 bases. Germline CDR1 SNHLY, CDR2 FYNNEI. J was trimmed by 0 bases and V by 4 bases; bases with no gene match: 1. This CDR3 has 14 amino acids. Here the CDR3 DNA reads TGTGCCAGCAGTGGACTAGCTAGCACAGATACGCAGTATTTT. It yields the protein CASSGLASTDTQYF.

This clonotype was seen ten or more times. V gene TRBV12-3 or TRBV12-4 combines with J gene TRBJ2-7; D call uncertain. Trimming pared 1 base from V and 6 bases from J, leaving 7 bases between. The length of the CDR3 is 12 residues. The CDR3 spells CASSLGKGEQYF. Here the CDR3 DNA reads TGTGCCAGCAGTTTAGGGAAAGGCGAGCAGTACTTC.

V is TRBV20-1 and J is TRBJ2-5, with 11 positions matching TRBD2. The CDR3 loop spans 14 amino acids. Germline loops: CDR1 DFQATT, CDR2 SNEGSKA (reference sequence). The CDR3 spells CSVSTSGGAVTQYF. The CDR3 DNA is TGCAGCGTTAGTACTAGCGGGGGAGCGGTGACCCAGTACTTC.

V is TRBV19 and J is TRBJ1-1, with D unresolved. The CDR3 runs to 13 residues. The germline V gene has CDR1 LNHDA and CDR2 SQIVND (reference sequence). The V end lost 6 bases, the J end lost 4 bases, and 12 bases lay between the germline ends. The CDR3 reads CASSPGWGTEAFF. Here the CDR3 DNA reads TGTGCCAGTAGCCCGGGGTGGGGCACTGAAGCTTTCTTT.

This clonotype appeared a few times. The chain combines TRBV7-9 with TRBJ2-7, with D uncertain. The germline V gene has CDR1 SEHNR and CDR2 FQNEAQ (reference sequence). The V and J ends lost 2 bases and 4 bases respectively, with 15 bases between them. The CDR3 is 15 amino acids. Written as DNA, the CDR3 is TGTGCCAGCAGCTTAACCGCATACTTCCCTTACGAGCAGTACTTC. It encodes CASSLTAYFPYEQYF.

CDR3 amino acids: CASSLGSVGYYEQYF. As DNA, the CDR3 is TGTGCCAGCAGCTTAGGATCGGTTGGATACTACGAGCAGTACTTC. The V call is TRBV11-2, the J call TRBJ2-7; D gene ambiguous. V lost 1 base and J 3 bases, leaving 13 bases between the germline ends. This CDR3 has 15 residues. Germline loops: CDR1 SGHAT, CDR2 FQNNGV. The complete variable domain, with remaining parts taken from reference TRBV11-2 and TRBJ2-7, reads EAGVAQSPRYKIIEKRQSVAFWCNPISGHATLYWYQQILGQGPKLLIQFQNNGVVDDSQLPKDRFSAERLKGVDSTLKIQPAKLEDSAVYLCASSLGSVGYYEQYFGPGTRLTVT.

This clonotype was detected ten times or more. This chain links TRBV20-1 with TRBJ2-3, with D uncertain. The CDR3 has 14 amino acids. Per germline, CDR1 DFQATT and CDR2 SNEGSKA (reference sequence). V was pared by 8 bases and J by 4 bases, with 19 bases between. Written as DNA, the CDR3 is TGCAGTATCGGTTCCGCGTACGGGCCAGATACGCAGTATTTT. It encodes CSIGSAYGPDTQYF.

The genes are TRBV29-1 and TRBJ1-1; tentative D call: TRBD1 (6 bases). The germline V gene encodes CDR1 SQVTM and CDR2 ANQGSEA. The CDR3 length is 12 residues. The V gene lost 7 bases and the J gene lost 1 base, with 10 bases spanning the gap. CDR3 amino acids: CSGGHKNTEAFF. In nucleotides, the CDR3 is TGCAGCGGGGGACACAAGAACACTGAAGCTTTCTTT.